This note documents a single T cell receptor (beta chain) sequence. Its antigen remains unidentified. Per-nucleotide qualities are absent, and no much larger clonotype sits a single base away. This sample is part of a study of blood T cells in healthy people across ages (dated by TCRdb to between 2015 and 2017). General notes on the study: Template switching captured roughly one uniquely barcoded TCR beta cDNA molecule per two T cells in model experiments. Using deep sequencing normalized with unique cDNA molecular identifiers, the study measured how TCR beta repertoire diversity changes with age. Donors were grouped into four age groups: young (average roughly 15 years), middle-aged (39), aged (roughly 67) and long-lived (approximately 78). Two additional independent replicas of 1 million unique cDNA reads from the same blood draw were analyzed for two donors (one aged 18 to 30 and one aged 80 or older). The research as a whole found: Since profiling was done on bulk unsorted PBMCs, naive and antigen-experienced compartments could not be conclusively compared. Estimates of total diversity based on one million sequenced T cells were considered lower bounds and underestimates. As age increased, observed TCR beta diversity per million T cells dropped in a roughly linear way, and a significant reduction was already evident by age about 36. The long-lived group showed more naive CD4+ T cells, fewer expanded clones and increased TCR diversity than the aged group, suggesting age selection. A strong correlation was found between observed TCR beta diversity and the percentage of naive T cells measured by flow cytometry. Because donor CMV infection status was unknown, age-related changes in expanded clonotypes were potentially confounded.

Including cysteine and phenylalanine, the CDR3 has 18 amino acids. The DNA shown is the 54-base CDR3, in frame from base 1. V loses 4 bases at its end and J loses 0 bases; junction bases beyond the gene matches: 13. The germline V gene encodes CDR1 SGHRS and CDR2 YFSETQ. Library method: 5' RACE. The instrument was an Illumina HiSeq 2500. A second roughly 6 to 12 cycle PCR used a sample-barcoded 5' primer and a J-beta primer mix. Each TCR beta cDNA molecule received a unique molecular identifier from a template-switch 5' adaptor carrying 12 random nucleotides. At least 3 million CDR3-containing paired-end reads were obtained from each sample. The Mint cDNA synthesis kit, primed by a TRBC-specific oligonucleotide, was used to synthesize first-strand cDNA from all RNA. All cDNA was treated with uracil-DNA glycosylase and then went through a first 18-cycle PCR with the universal primers M1SS and BC2_uni_R. Turning to the authors' computational methods: For normalization, 1 million high-quality reads were randomly selected from each sample, with every read carrying a distinct molecular identifier. Reads sharing molecular identifiers were discarded rather than binned into consensus sequences. MiTCR, with a Q25 quality threshold and the strictest error-elimination algorithm, was used for CDR3 identification, clonotype clustering and error correction. A nonparametric unseen species model with Euler transformation was used to estimate a lower bound on total TCR beta diversity. TCRdb trimmed public reads at Q25 via fastp, called clones via MiXCR and kept in-frame beta chains. Every entry covers one CDR3 protein and lists the most common genes and DNA from its rows. V and J calls and clone size were set by TCRdb, not the authors. The sample includes roughly 1 million distinct CDR3 sequences, with less than 25% observed a single time. About 0.69% of the sample is taken by the ten largest.

The roughly 39 donors, aged about 6 to 95 years, were systemically healthy Caucasian individuals from Russia. Approximately 9.3 milliliters of peripheral blood were drawn from each donor into EDTA-treated Vacutainer tubes. Ficoll-Paque density-gradient centrifugation was used to isolate PBMCs, with at least 6.5 million per sample. Trizol reagent was used to extract total RNA from PBMCs, with at least 6 micrograms per sample. Naive CD45RAhigh/CD27high T cell percentages were measured by flow cytometry on a PBMC aliquot from every donor. These data were likewise used in another study, on T cells of mothers and their children. The second paper further reports: The donors were nine systemically healthy Caucasian individuals, made up of three mothers and their six children. cDNA synthesis used all of the extracted RNA, with about 1.5 ug of RNA in each 15 ul reaction. In the second PCR, the M1S primer added sample barcodes and 2-4 random nucleotides. More than 9 million TCR beta CDR3 reads were obtained from each mother, and approximately 3 million reads were obtained from each child. In both related and unrelated pairs, thymic selection shapes the output of TCR recombination in a similar way, with inherited differences having only a minor effect. Related mother-child pairs always showed normalized repertoire overlap that was slightly higher than in unrelated mother-child pairs, though the difference was never significant. No persistent microchimeric T cell clones were detected, at a sensitivity of roughly 100 clones per million clonotypes. Deep NGS was used in the study to compare the TCR beta repertoires of mothers and children and to look for features that separate related mother-child pairs from unrelated individuals. On average, the children were roughly 11 +/- 4 years old, while the mothers were roughly 36 +/- 4 years old. After adapter ligation was performed with NEBNext reagents, the libraries were sequenced on an Illumina HiSeq 2000 with 100+100 nt paired-end reads. To prevent cross-contamination, the mother and child libraries were prepared a month apart and were sequenced in separate runs. For each donor, between about 500,000 and 2,200,000 distinct TCR beta clonotypes were identified. Naive TCR beta clonotypes were estimated from low-frequency clonotypes matched to each donor's FACS-determined naive share, without sorting.

The sequence links TRBV5-1 to TRBJ2-7; 10 central bases correspond to TRBD2. The material sequenced was blood. The TCR comes from a girl under 10 years old in good health. CDR3 loop: CASSNPGLATYSSYEQYF. The nucleotide sequence reads as follows: TGCGCCAGCAGCAACCCGGGACTAGCGACTTACAGCTCCTACGAGCAGTACTTC. Full variable domain (CDR3 extended with the reference TRBV5-1 and TRBJ2-7 proteins): KAGVTQTPRYLIKTRGQQVTLSCSPISGHRSVSWYQQTPGQGLQFLFEYFSETQRNKGNFPGRFSGRQFSNSRSEMNVSTLELGDSALYLCASSNPGLATYSSYEQYFGPGTRLTVT.